The following is a T cell receptor beta chain sequence with its context. Antigen specificity is unknown. These data come from a study of Graves' ophthalmopathy and Graves' hyperthyroidism. CDR3 regions of TCR beta were amplified from RNA transcripts. Second-round multiplex PCR came after a first-round RT-PCR that employed HTBI primers. TCRdb called the multiplex PCR reads again in MiXCR, with one record for every CDR3 protein. The sample has more than 1,000,000 distinct CDR3 sequences, 35% to 40% seen once. General study findings and limits: Detection in blood was also observed for most expanded thyroid clonotypes above 0.001 frequency.

Germline CDR1 and CDR2: DFQATT and SNEGSKA (reference sequence). This CDR3 has 13 amino acids. V shed 1 base and J shed 3 bases, with 9 bases lying between them. Input material: peripheral blood or thyroid tissue (not recorded which). The clonotype comes from an adult man with Graves' hyperthyroidism. The gene calls are TRBV20-1 and TRBJ1-2, with D possibly being TRBD1 (5 bases). As DNA, the CDR3 is TGCAGTGCTAGAGCAGGGTTTTACTATGGCTACACCTTC. Amino acids: CSARAGFYYGYTF.